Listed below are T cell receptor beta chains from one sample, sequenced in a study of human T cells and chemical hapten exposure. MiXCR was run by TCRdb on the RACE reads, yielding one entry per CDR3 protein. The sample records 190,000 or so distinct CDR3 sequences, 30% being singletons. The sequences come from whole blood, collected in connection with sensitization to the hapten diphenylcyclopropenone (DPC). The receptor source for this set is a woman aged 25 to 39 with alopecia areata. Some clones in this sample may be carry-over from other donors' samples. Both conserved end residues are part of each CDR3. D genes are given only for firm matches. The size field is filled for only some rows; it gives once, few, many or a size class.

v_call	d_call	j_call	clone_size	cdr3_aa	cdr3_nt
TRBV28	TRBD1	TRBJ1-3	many	CASSLDRAGNTIYF	TGTGCCAGCAGTTTAGACAGGGCTGGAAACACCATATATTTT
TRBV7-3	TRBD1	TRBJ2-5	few	CASSLVGQGARETQYF	TGTGCCAGCAGCTTGGTGGGACAGGGGGCGCGGGAGACCCAGTACTTC
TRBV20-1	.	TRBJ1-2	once	CSAELDTYGYTF	TGCAGTGCTGAGCTAGATACCTATGGCTACACCTTC
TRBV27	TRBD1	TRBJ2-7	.	CASSPRTGLYEQYF	TGTGCCAGCAGTCCACGGACAGGGTTGTACGAGCAGTACTTC
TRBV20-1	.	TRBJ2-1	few	CSARAGNQHDEQFF	TGCAGTGCTAGAGCCGGGAACCAACACGATGAGCAGTTCTTC
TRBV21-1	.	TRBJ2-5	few	CASSSPGQGGETQYF	TGTGCCAGCAGCAGCCCCGGACAGGGTGGAGAGACCCAGTACTTC
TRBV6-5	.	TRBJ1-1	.	CASSRGLMGSTEAFF	TGTGCCAGCAGTCGCGGACTGATGGGAAGCACTGAAGCTTTCTTT
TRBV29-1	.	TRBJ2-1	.	CSVEKKINEQFF	TGCAGCGTTGAAAAGAAGATCAATGAGCAGTTCTTC
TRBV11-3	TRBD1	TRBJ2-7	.	CASSRGQLSYEQYF	TGTGCCAGCAGCCGGGGACAGCTCTCCTACGAGCAGTACTTC
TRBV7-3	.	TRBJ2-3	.	CASSYGGIGAPDTQYF	TGTGCCAGCAGCTATGGGGGGATTGGGGCACCAGATACGCAGTATTTT
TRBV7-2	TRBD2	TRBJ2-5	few	CASRGGTRSETQYF	TGTGCCAGCAGAGGGGGGACTAGATCGGAGACCCAGTACTTC
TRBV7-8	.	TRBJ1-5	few	CACQENSNQPQHF	TGTGCTTGTCAGGAGAATAGCAATCAGCCCCAGCATTTT
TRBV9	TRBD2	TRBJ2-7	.	CASSERGGESDEQYF	TGTGCCAGCAGCGAGCGGGGGGGCGAATCGGACGAGCAGTACTTC
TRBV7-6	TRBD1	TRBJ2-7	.	CASSLAEDRDDEQYF	TGTGCCAGCAGCTTAGCTGAAGACAGGGACGACGAGCAGTACTTC
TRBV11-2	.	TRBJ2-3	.	CASSPSWSTDTQYF	TGTGCCAGCAGCCCCTCGTGGAGCACAGATACGCAGTATTTT
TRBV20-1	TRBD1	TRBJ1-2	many	CSVYRGINYGYTF	TGCAGTGTTTACAGGGGGATAAACTATGGCTACACCTTC
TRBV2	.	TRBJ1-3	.	CASSEFELSSGNTIYF	TGTGCCAGCAGTGAGTTCGAGCTGTCTTCTGGAAACACCATATATTTT
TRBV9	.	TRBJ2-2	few	CASSARTSTGELFF	TGTGCCAGCAGCGCTAGGACATCCACCGGGGAGCTGTTTTTT
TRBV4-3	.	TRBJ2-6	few	CASSQDSGANVLTF	TGCGCCAGCAGCCAGGACTCTGGGGCCAACGTCCTGACTTTC
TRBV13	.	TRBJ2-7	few	CASSPGDSDEQYF	TGTGCCAGCAGCCCCGGGGATTCGGACGAGCAGTACTTC
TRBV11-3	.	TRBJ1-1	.	CASSLDPRGAFF	TGTGCCAGCAGCTTAGATCCGAGAGGGGCTTTCTTT
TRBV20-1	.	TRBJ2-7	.	CSAPGQGGYEQYF	TGCAGTGCTCCAGGTCAGGGGGGATACGAGCAGTACTTC
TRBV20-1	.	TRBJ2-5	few	CSASDRQPETQYF	TGCAGTGCTAGCGACCGGCAGCCAGAGACCCAGTACTTC
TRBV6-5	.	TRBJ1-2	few	CASSLTGNYGYTF	TGTGCCAGCAGTTTGACAGGAAACTATGGCTACACCTTC
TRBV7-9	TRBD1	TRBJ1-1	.	CASTLGTVNTEAFF	TGTGCCAGCACCCTTGGGACAGTTAACACTGAAGCTTTCTTT
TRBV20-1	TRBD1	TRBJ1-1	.	CSARDQGGLTEAFF	TGCAGTGCTAGAGATCAGGGGGGGCTCACTGAAGCTTTCTTT
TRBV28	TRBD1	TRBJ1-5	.	CASRMTGGMSNQPQHF	TGTGCCAGCAGGATGACAGGGGGCATGAGCAATCAGCCCCAGCATTTT
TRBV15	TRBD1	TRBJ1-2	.	CATSRERTGRVYTF	TGTGCCACCAGCAGAGAAAGGACAGGGAGGGTCTACACCTTC
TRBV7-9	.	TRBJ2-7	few	CASSSYGGTVSYEQYF	TGTGCCAGCAGCTCATACGGGGGGACAGTCTCCTACGAGCAGTACTTC
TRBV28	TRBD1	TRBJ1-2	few	CASSYPTGAWYGYTF	TGTGCCAGCAGTTACCCGACAGGGGCTTGGTATGGCTACACCTTC
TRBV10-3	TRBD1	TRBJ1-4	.	CAISEGTGSEKLFF	TGTGCCATCAGTGAGGGGACAGGGTCTGAAAAACTGTTTTTT
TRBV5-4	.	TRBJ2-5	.	CASSLPGDRQETQYF	TGTGCCAGCAGCTTACCCGGTGACAGACAAGAGACCCAGTACTTC
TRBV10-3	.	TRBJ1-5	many	CAIRGVQRPQHF	TGTGCCATCAGGGGGGTGCAACGGCCCCAGCATTTT
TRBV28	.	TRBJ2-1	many	CASSLRFLRDEQFF	TGTGCCAGCAGTTTAAGATTCCTGAGGGATGAGCAGTTCTTC
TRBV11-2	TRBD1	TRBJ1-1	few	CASSSTTRGFTEAFF	TGTGCCAGCAGCTCTACAACCAGGGGGTTCACTGAAGCTTTCTTT
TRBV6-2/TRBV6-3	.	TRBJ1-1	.	CASTQGLSRTEAFF	TGTGCCAGCACCCAGGGTCTGAGTCGGACTGAAGCTTTCTTT
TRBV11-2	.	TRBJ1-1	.	CASSFGTSSNTEAFF	TGTGCCAGCAGCTTCGGGACCTCGTCAAACACTGAAGCTTTCTTT